What follows describes a single TCR beta chain. Its antigen is still unknown. The record originates from a study of cytotoxic CD8 clonotypes in ibrutinib-treated CLL. Study at large: Response sampling came at median approximately a year of treatment, ranging about 6 to 40 months. The study's findings and limits: Clonality correlated strongly with circulating CD8+ T cells and exceeded age-matched healthy donors at baseline.

As input for TCR beta libraries, roughly 2 micrograms of genomic DNA came from cryopreserved PBMCs. Assay used: immunoSEQ multiplex PCR; TCRdb lists only in-frame clones, some missing. Counted here are some 70,000 clones, just over 90% occurring once; the ten biggest clones make up approximately 3.1%. The germline V gene encodes CDR1 LNHNV and CDR2 YYDKDF (reference sequence). CDR3 length: 14 residues. The ends lost 1 base at V and 7 bases at J; junction bases unmatched: 4. The TCR originated in a human donor with chronic lymphocytic leukemia. V is TRBV15 and J is TRBJ1-5; 7 bases fit TRBD1. The specimen was PBMCs, collected after 12 months of ibrutinib treatment. The CDR3 protein is CATSRGGTDQPQHF. As DNA, the CDR3 is TGTGCCACCAGCAGAGGTGGGACAGACCAGCCCCAGCATTTT.